One sample yielded the 2 T cell receptor beta chains listed below, sequenced in a study of read filtering for tumor transcriptome and immune sequencing. From 400 to 450 ng of RNA, a library with molecular barcoded alpha/delta and beta/gamma adaptors was made. TCRdb reprocessed the reads via MiXCR and lists one record per CDR3 protein. The sample shows about 93,000 distinct CDR3 sequences, about a fifth of them seen only once. Sequencing used a population of CD138-negative cells sorted from bone marrow. The receptors shown here come from a donor aged 40 or older with multiple myeloma.

This clonotype was seen more than once but under ten times. CDR3 DNA: TGTGCCAGCTCACCATTGGAAAATCAGCCCCAGCATTTT. It translates to CASSPLENQPQHF. The chain joins TRBV18 to TRBJ1-5; D is uncertain. Trimming took off 2 bases at V and 4 bases at J, with 6 bases between the two ends. Germline CDR1 is KGHSH and CDR2 is LQKENI. The CDR3 runs 13 residues.

This clonotype was picked up many times. The V call is TRBV20-1, the J call TRBJ2-7; 8 nucleotides align to TRBD1. The CDR3 runs 13 residues. V lost 6 bases and J lost 0; bases outside the gene matches: 4. Germline-derived CDR1 and CDR2 are DFQATT and SNEGSKA (reference sequence). This chain's CDR3 is CSADDRGSYEQYF. For the CDR3, the DNA is TGCAGTGCCGACGACAGGGGCTCCTACGAGCAGTACTTC.